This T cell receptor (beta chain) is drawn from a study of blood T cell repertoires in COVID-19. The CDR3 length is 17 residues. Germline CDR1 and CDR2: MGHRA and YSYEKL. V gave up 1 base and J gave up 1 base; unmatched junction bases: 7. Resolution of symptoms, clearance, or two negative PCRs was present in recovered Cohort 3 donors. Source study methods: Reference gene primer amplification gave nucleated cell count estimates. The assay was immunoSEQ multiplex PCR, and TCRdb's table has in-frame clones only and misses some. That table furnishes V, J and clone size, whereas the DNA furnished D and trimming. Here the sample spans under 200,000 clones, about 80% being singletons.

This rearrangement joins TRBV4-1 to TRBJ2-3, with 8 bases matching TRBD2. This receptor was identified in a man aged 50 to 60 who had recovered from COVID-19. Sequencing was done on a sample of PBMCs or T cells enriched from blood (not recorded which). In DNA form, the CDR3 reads TGCGCCAGCAGCCAAGTCCCCGGGGGGGCTGGCACAGATACGCAGTATTTT. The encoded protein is CASSQVPGGAGTDTQYF.